The 30 T cell receptor beta chains below all came from one sample that was sequenced in a study of shared clonotypes between healthy human individuals. Method: immunoSEQ multiplex PCR; TCRdb's copy keeps in-frame clones and lacks some. The sample consists of about 2,200,000 clones, around 93% of them appearing once. Cells designated naive CD8 were CD45RO-negative and were positively selected for CCR7, with terminally differentiated effector memory CD45RA+ cells excluded. The sequenced sample was naive CD8+ T cells from PBMCs. These receptors were obtained from a man aged 18 to 29 in good health. Some clones in this sample may be carry-over from other donors' samples.

The genes are TRBV30 and TRBJ1-2; the D is unclear. The CDR3 is made up of 12 amino acids. Germline assignment: CDR1 GTSNPN and CDR2 SVGIG (reference sequence). The germline V and J ends were trimmed by 4 bases and 3 bases, with 9 bases remaining between them. DNA for the CDR3: TGTGCCTGGACCTTTGCCGACTATGGCTACACCTTC. It translates to CAWTFADYGYTF. Together with reference TRBV30 and TRBJ1-2, the CDR3 gives the full variable domain: SQTIHQWPATLVQPVGSPLSLECTVEGTSNPNLYWYRQAAGRGLQLLFYSVGIGQISSEVPQNLSASRPQDRQFILSSKKLLLSDSGFYLCAWTFADYGYTFGSGTRLTVV.

V gene TRBV7-9 combines with J gene TRBJ2-5; 7 bases are a match to TRBD1. Germline V gene lookup returns CDR1 SEHNR and CDR2 FQNEAQ (reference sequence). J lost 4 bases, V lost 6 bases, and 2 bases had no gene match. The CDR3 runs to 12 residues. The DNA for the CDR3 is TGTGCCAGCAGGAGGGGGCGAGAGACCCAGTACTTC. This codes for CASRRGRETQYF.

For this clone: One end of the junction does not line up with germline, which may come from a read error. J is TRBJ2-6 and V is TRBV28; D may be TRBD1 (5 bases). The CDR3 sequence is 16 residues long. CDR1 and CDR2 from the germline V gene are MDHEN and SYDVKM. The CDR3 is CASTPDILSRANVLTF. The CDR3 nucleotides are TGTGCCAGCACCCCGGACATCCTCTCTCGGGCCAACGTCCTGACTTTC.

This chain connects TRBV28 to TRBJ1-2; tentative D call: TRBD1 (5 bases). This CDR3 has 11 residues. In germline, CDR1 is MDHEN, CDR2 SYDVKM. The V and J ends lost 4 bases and 7 bases respectively, with 7 bases between them. The CDR3 here is CASSSGGGYTF. Here the CDR3 DNA reads TGTGCCAGCAGTTCTGGGGGTGGCTACACCTTC.

CDR3 nucleotide sequence: TGTGCCAGCAGCATCCCAAGCGGGAGTTTCACCGGGGAGCTGTTTTTT. It encodes CASSIPSGSFTGELFF. The chain joins TRBV7-8 to TRBJ2-2, with 8 positions matching TRBD2. This CDR3 region has 16 residues. V shed 5 bases and J 4 bases; nucleotides not matched to a gene: 9. The V gene's germline CDR1 is SGHVS and CDR2 FQNEAQ.

This sequence joins TRBV7-3 and TRBJ1-3, with unresolved D. V lost 1 base and J lost 0, with 7 bases in between. CDR1 SGHTA and CDR2 FQGTGA come from the germline V gene. The CDR3 has 15 residues. The CDR3 loop reads CASSLSPGSGNTIYF. The CDR3, as DNA: TGTGCCAGCAGCTTAAGTCCAGGCTCTGGAAACACCATATATTTT.

The chain uses TRBV9 and TRBJ1-3; D is possibly TRBD1 (5 bases). Germline CDR1 and CDR2: SGDLS and YYNGEE. The CDR3 runs 13 residues. Trimming shortened V by 0 bases and J by 9 bases, and 10 bases separated the two germline ends. As DNA, the CDR3 is TGTGCCAGCAGCGTAGCTACGGGGGGCACCATATATTTT. Its translation: CASSVATGGTIYF.

This clone showed up just once. The J gene is TRBJ1-1, the V gene TRBV11-3; D unresolved. There are 13 residues in the CDR3. Germline loops: CDR1 SGHNT, CDR2 YENEEA. V gave up 2 bases and J gave up 0 bases, with 4 bases separating them. The CDR3 sequence is CASSLTMNTEAFF. The CDR3 DNA sequence: TGTGCCAGCAGCTTAACAATGAACACTGAAGCTTTCTTT.

This chain links TRBV13 with TRBJ2-7; D is undetermined. Between the trimmed V and J ends, which lost 0 bases and 0 bases, there was a span of 6 bases. The germline gives CDR1 PRHDT, CDR2 FYEKMQ (reference sequence). The CDR3 sequence is 14 residues long. The CDR3, as DNA: TGTGCCAGCAGCTTAGGCTCGGGCTCCTACGAGCAGTACTTC. Protein sequence: CASSLGSGSYEQYF. The full variable domain, rest sourced from reference TRBV13 and TRBJ2-7, is AAGVIQSPRHLIKEKRETATLKCYPIPRHDTVYWYQQGPGQDPQFLISFYEKMQSDKGSIPDRFSAQQFSDYHSELNMSSLELGDSALYFCASSLGSGSYEQYFGPGTRLTVT.

The chain joins TRBV28 to TRBJ1-5; D possibly corresponds to TRBD1 (5 bases). CDR1 is MDHEN, CDR2 SYDVKM, per germline. The CDR3 is 20 amino acids. The V end was cut by 7 bases, the J end by 4 bases, with 32 bases between. This CDR3 is CASTQFGGPPQHPGNQPQHF. Here the CDR3 DNA reads TGTGCCAGCACCCAATTCGGGGGTCCCCCCCAACACCCAGGAAATCAGCCCCAGCATTTT.

The V call is TRBV6-5, the J call TRBJ1-6, with a tentative D call TRBD1 (6 bases). Trimming removed 6 bases at V and 8 bases at J, with 11 bases between. This CDR3 has 13 residues. Germline V lookup: CDR1 MNHEY, CDR2 SVGAGI. This CDR3 is CASSDTGYSPLHF. CDR3 bases: TGTGCCAGCAGCGACACAGGGTATTCACCCCTCCACTTT.

The chain joins TRBV7-9 to TRBJ1-1; unclear D gene. Germline-derived CDR1 and CDR2 are SEHNR and FQNEAQ (reference sequence). Trimming left V 1 base short and J 7 bases short, with 10 bases between. This CDR3 region has 13 residues. CDR3 sequence reads: CASSLGRGNEAFF. In DNA form, the CDR3 reads TGTGCCAGCAGCTTAGGGCGCGGAAATGAAGCTTTCTTT.

This chain links TRBV7-8 with TRBJ2-3, with TRBD1 as a possible D gene (6 bases). From germline, CDR1 is SGHVS and CDR2 FQNEAQ. V was trimmed by 4 bases and J by 0 bases, leaving 14 bases between them. CDR3 length equals 16 residues. CDR3 sequence (DNA): TGTGCCAGCAGCTCCCGGACAGCGCCAAGCACAGATACGCAGTATTTT. Its protein product is CASSSRTAPSTDTQYF.

The J gene is TRBJ2-2, the V gene TRBV11-2; D might be TRBD2 (5 bases). The CDR3 contains 17 residues. Trimming removed 6 bases at V and 1 base at J, with 18 bases between. Germline assignment: CDR1 SGHAT and CDR2 FQNNGV. CDR3 in DNA: TGTGCCAGCAGTACGGACCTACTAGGGAGGAACACCGGGGAGCTGTTTTTT. This translates into CASSTDLLGRNTGELFF.

This clone has a handful of counts. The chain links TRBV29-1 to TRBJ1-1, with D uncertain. Germline loops: CDR1 SQVTM, CDR2 ANQGSEA. There are 11 residues in the CDR3. V lost 0 bases and J lost 6, with 5 bases in between. The CDR3 DNA reads as TGCAGCGTTGAAGACAGGCCTGAAGCTTTCTTT. Its protein is CSVEDRPEAFF.

The rearrangement joins TRBV4-1 to TRBJ1-2; TRBD1 matches at 8 bases. Germline V CDR1 and CDR2: MGHRA, YSYEKL. The ends lost 4 bases at V and 3 bases at J; junction bases unmatched: 16. The CDR3 sequence is 18 residues long. As DNA, the CDR3 is TGCGCCAGCAGCCCTCACCGGATAACAGGGGGAGGCGACTATGGCTACACCTTC. Encoded protein: CASSPHRITGGGDYGYTF.

V and J are TRBV30 and TRBJ2-7; 8 bases align to TRBD1. The junction had 13 bases not matched to a gene; V was cut back by 6 bases and J by 0 bases. The CDR3 spans 16 residues. Germline CDR1 and CDR2: GTSNPN and SVGIG (reference sequence). CDR3 coding DNA: TGTGCCTGCCTACATTACGGACAGGGAGCCTCCTACGAGCAGTACTTC. This translates into CACLHYGQGASYEQYF.

This clone was detected once. The chain has TRBV7-6 and TRBJ2-1; no definite D call. V shed 5 bases and J shed 6 bases, with 8 bases lying between them. Looked up from germline, CDR1 is SGHVS and CDR2 is FNYEAQ. The CDR3 extends over 12 amino acids. CDR3 in amino acids: CASSTTSNEQFF. The CDR3 region has the DNA TGTGCCAGCAGCACCACAAGCAATGAGCAGTTCTTC.

The rearrangement joins TRBV6-6 to TRBJ2-7, with D perhaps TRBD1 (5 bases). Germline CDR1 and CDR2: MNHNY and SVGAGI (reference sequence). The V and J ends lost 2 bases and 3 bases respectively, with 11 bases between them. This CDR3 is built from 14 residues. CDR3 in amino acids: CASSYDDSYYEQYF. The CDR3 DNA sequence: TGTGCCAGCAGTTACGACGACAGCTACTACGAGCAGTACTTC.

The rearrangement links TRBV16 to TRBJ2-1; no reliable D call. The CDR3 totals 15 residues. Deletions cut 3 bases from V and 4 bases from J, with 13 bases between. The germline V gene has CDR1 KGHSY and CDR2 FQNENV. The CDR3: CASSHPKRPYNEQFF. The CDR3 coding sequence is TGTGCCAGCAGCCACCCAAAACGACCGTACAATGAGCAGTTCTTC.

This clone was found a few times. This rearrangement joins TRBV2 to TRBJ1-1; D is perhaps TRBD1 (5 bases). Trimming shortened V by 4 bases and J by 1 base, and 7 bases separated the two germline ends. The CDR3 loop spans 13 amino acids. Germline values: CDR1 SNHLY, CDR2 FYNNEI. The CDR3 sequence is CASSGQGNTEAFF. The CDR3 DNA is TGTGCCAGCAGTGGCCAGGGGAACACTGAAGCTTTCTTT.

In its sample, this clone was seen once. The chain uses TRBV9 and TRBJ2-5; 10 nucleotides line up with TRBD1. V was pared by 2 bases and J by 1 base, with 17 bases of the junction left unmatched. The CDR3 loop spans 20 amino acids. Germline CDR1 is SGDLS and CDR2 is YYNGEE. The CDR3 DNA reads as TGTGCCAGCAGCGTGAGCCGGGGACAGGGGAGTATTTGGGGCCAAGAGACCCAGTACTTC. This encodes CASSVSRGQGSIWGQETQYF. Full variable domain (remainder filled in from reference TRBV9 and TRBJ2-5): DSGVTQTPKHLITATGQRVTLRCSPRSGDLSVYWYQQSLDQGLQFLIQYYNGEERAKGNILERFSAQQFPDLHSELNLSSLELGDSALYFCASSVSRGQGSIWGQETQYFGPGTRLLVL.

The chain carries TRBV6-5 and TRBJ2-1, with a weak D call TRBD1 (6 bases). CDR1 is MNHEY, CDR2 SVGAGI, per germline. V was clipped by 5 bases and J by 5 bases, with 16 bases between them. The CDR3 spans 15 residues. The chain's CDR3 is CASSQGTLGNNEQFF. CDR3 bases: TGTGCCAGCAGTCAAGGGACATTGGGGAACAATGAGCAGTTCTTC.

This chain joins TRBV9 and TRBJ1-4; D gene unclear. This CDR3 is built from 12 residues. The V end was cut by 3 bases, the J end by 0 bases, with 0 bases between. From germline, CDR1 is SGDLS and CDR2 YYNGEE. Written as DNA, the CDR3 is TGTGCCAGCAGCGCAACTAATGAAAAACTGTTTTTT. Amino acid sequence: CASSATNEKLFF. Full variable domain (remainder filled in from reference TRBV9 and TRBJ1-4): DSGVTQTPKHLITATGQRVTLRCSPRSGDLSVYWYQQSLDQGLQFLIQYYNGEERAKGNILERFSAQQFPDLHSELNLSSLELGDSALYFCASSATNEKLFFGSGTQLSVL.

This sequence joins TRBV15 and TRBJ2-2, with D possibly being TRBD2 (5 bases). The CDR3 has 17 amino acids. V was cut by 2 bases and J by 4 bases, with 17 bases left in between. Germline CDR1 LNHNV, CDR2 YYDKDF (reference sequence). The CDR3 coding sequence is TGTGCCACCAGCAGAATCTCCCCGGGGTGGGGCACCGGGGAGCTGTTTTTT. As protein: CATSRISPGWGTGELFF.

The rearrangement joins TRBV14 to TRBJ2-6; 7 nucleotides match TRBD1. This CDR3 comprises 17 residues. CDR1 SGHDN and CDR2 FVKESK come from the germline V gene. V shed 4 bases, J shed 0 bases, and the junction held 6 bases outside the gene matches. The CDR3 coding sequence is TGTGCCAGCAGCCCCCGGGACAGCTACTCTGGGGCCAACGTCCTGACTTTC. Translating it yields CASSPRDSYSGANVLTF.

This rearrangement joins TRBV27 to TRBJ2-5, with 11 bases matching TRBD2. The V and J ends lost 5 bases and 0 bases, in that order; junction bases with no gene match: 11. There are 18 residues in the CDR3. The germline V gene has CDR1 MNHEY and CDR2 SMNVEV (reference sequence). The CDR3 DNA reads TGTGCCAGCAGTCCGCGACTAGCGGGATACATATACCAAGAGACCCAGTACTTC. This translates into CASSPRLAGYIYQETQYF.

The chain links TRBV9 to TRBJ2-1; D unclear. V dropped 0 bases and J dropped 0 bases, with 10 bases sitting between them. CDR1 is SGDLS, CDR2 YYNGEE, per germline. This CDR3 spans 16 amino acids. The CDR3 DNA reads TGTGCCAGCAGCGTAGCTCGCGTGAGCTCCTACAATGAGCAGTTCTTC. This translates into CASSVARVSSYNEQFF. Filled out from reference TRBV9 and TRBJ2-1, the complete variable domain reads DSGVTQTPKHLITATGQRVTLRCSPRSGDLSVYWYQQSLDQGLQFLIQYYNGEERAKGNILERFSAQQFPDLHSELNLSSLELGDSALYFCASSVARVSSYNEQFFGPGTRLTVL.

This chain connects TRBV10-3 to TRBJ2-1, with 9 bases that match TRBD2. The CDR3 covers 14 residues. V lost 9 bases and J lost 5; bases outside the gene matches: 8. The germline CDR1 and CDR2 sequences are ENHRY and SYGVKD. DNA for the CDR3: TGTGCCATGGGTGTAGCGGGAGTAGACAATGAGCAGTTCTTC. The encoded protein is CAMGVAGVDNEQFF.

This clone came up once. This chain uses TRBV6-1 with TRBJ1-1, with D maybe TRBD1 (5 bases). Trimming cost V 7 bases and J 1 base, with 10 bases left between them. The V gene's germline CDR1 is MNHNS and CDR2 SASEGT. The length of the CDR3 is 13 residues. CDR3 sequence reads: CASTSGGNTEAFF. The CDR3 nucleotides are TGTGCCAGCACTTCCGGGGGGAACACTGAAGCTTTCTTT.